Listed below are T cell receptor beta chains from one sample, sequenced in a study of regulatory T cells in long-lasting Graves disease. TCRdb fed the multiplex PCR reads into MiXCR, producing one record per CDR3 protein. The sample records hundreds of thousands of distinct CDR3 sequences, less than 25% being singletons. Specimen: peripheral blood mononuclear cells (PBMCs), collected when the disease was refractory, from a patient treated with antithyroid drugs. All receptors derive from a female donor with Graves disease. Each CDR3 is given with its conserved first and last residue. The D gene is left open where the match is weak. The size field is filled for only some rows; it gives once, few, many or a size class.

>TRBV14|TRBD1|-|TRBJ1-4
CASSPGQGRRGEKLFF
TGTGCCAGCAGCCCGGGACAGGGGAGAAGAGGGGAAAAACTGTTTTTT
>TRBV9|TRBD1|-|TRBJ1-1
CTSSAGTGNTEAFF
TGTACCAGCAGCGCCGGGACAGGGAACACTGAAGCTTTCTTT
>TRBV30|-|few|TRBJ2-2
CAWFAPGTGELFF
TGTGCCTGGTTCGCACCGGGAACCGGGGAGCTGTTTTTT
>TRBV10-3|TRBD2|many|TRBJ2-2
CAINREGAGELFF
TGTGCCATCAACCGGGAGGGGGCCGGGGAGCTGTTTTTT
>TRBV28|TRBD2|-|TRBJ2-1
CASSEGLAGDNEQFF
TGTGCCAGCAGTGAAGGACTAGCGGGAGACAATGAGCAGTTCTTC
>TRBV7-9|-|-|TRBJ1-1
CASAGPRKNTEAFF
TGTGCCAGCGCCGGACCGCGCAAAAACACTGAAGCTTTCTTT
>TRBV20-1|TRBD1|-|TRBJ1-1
CSARGTGGNTEAFF
TGCAGTGCTAGGGGGACAGGGGGAAACACTGAAGCTTTCTTT
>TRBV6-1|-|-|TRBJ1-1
CASRFEVSTEAFF
TGTGCCAGCAGATTTGAAGTGAGCACTGAAGCTTTCTTT
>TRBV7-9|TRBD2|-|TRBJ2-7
CASSLGLTGGSSYEQYF
TGTGCCAGCAGCTTAGGGTTAACGGGAGGAAGCTCCTACGAGCAGTACTTC
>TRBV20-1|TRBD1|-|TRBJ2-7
CSARGAPGQIAYEQYF
TGCAGTGCTAGAGGAGCTCCGGGACAGATAGCCTACGAGCAGTACTTC
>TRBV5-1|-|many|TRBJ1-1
CASSLASLTEAFF
TGTGCCAGCAGCTTGGCTTCGCTGACTGAAGCTTTCTTT
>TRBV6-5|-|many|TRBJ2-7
CASSSPGTPFGQYF
TGTGCCAGCAGTTCCCCCGGGACTCCATTCGGCCAGTACTTC
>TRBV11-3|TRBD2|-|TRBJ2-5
CASSLGLAGGPQETQYF
TGTGCCAGCAGCTTAGGCCTAGCGGGAGGGCCCCAAGAGACCCAGTACTTC
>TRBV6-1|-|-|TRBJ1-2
CASSPGPGPHGYTF
TGTGCCAGCAGTCCGGGACCAGGGCCCCATGGCTACACCTTC
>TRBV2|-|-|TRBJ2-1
CASTRRGEGLDEQFF
TGTGCCAGCACCCGGAGGGGGGAGGGCCTCGATGAGCAGTTCTTC
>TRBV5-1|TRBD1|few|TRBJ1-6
CASSLEGGTVRSPLHF
TGCGCCAGCAGCTTGGAGGGGGGGACAGTTCGTTCACCCCTCCACTTT
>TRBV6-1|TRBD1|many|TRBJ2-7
CASSASGTAYYEQYF
TGTGCCAGCAGCGCGTCCGGGACAGCCTACTACGAGCAGTACTTC
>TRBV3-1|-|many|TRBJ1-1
CASSQGMQGGTEAFF
TGTGCCAGCAGCCAAGGGATGCAGGGAGGTACTGAAGCTTTCTTT
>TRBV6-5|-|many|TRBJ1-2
CASSSGLRGYTF
TGTGCCAGCAGTTCAGGGCTTCGTGGCTACACCTTC
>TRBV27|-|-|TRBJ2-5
CASSSGVRGATQYF
TGTGCCAGCAGTTCAGGAGTGAGAGGAGCGACCCAGTACTTC
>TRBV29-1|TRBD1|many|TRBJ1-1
CSVTGEGTEAFF
TGCAGCGTCACAGGGGAGGGCACTGAAGCTTTCTTT
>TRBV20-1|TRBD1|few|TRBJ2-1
CSAVFGTGIREQFF
TGCAGTGCTGTCTTCGGGACAGGGATTAGGGAGCAGTTCTTC
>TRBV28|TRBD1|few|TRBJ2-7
CASSLYEQGDWVQYF
TGTGCCAGCAGTTTATATGAACAGGGGGATTGGGTGCAGTACTTC
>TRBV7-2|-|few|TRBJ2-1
CASSLENYSYNEQFF
TGTGCCAGCAGCTTAGAGAATTACAGCTACAATGAGCAGTTCTTC
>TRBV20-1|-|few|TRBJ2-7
CSARSGTRSYEQYF
TGCAGTGCTAGATCCGGGACCCGCTCCTACGAGCAGTACTTC